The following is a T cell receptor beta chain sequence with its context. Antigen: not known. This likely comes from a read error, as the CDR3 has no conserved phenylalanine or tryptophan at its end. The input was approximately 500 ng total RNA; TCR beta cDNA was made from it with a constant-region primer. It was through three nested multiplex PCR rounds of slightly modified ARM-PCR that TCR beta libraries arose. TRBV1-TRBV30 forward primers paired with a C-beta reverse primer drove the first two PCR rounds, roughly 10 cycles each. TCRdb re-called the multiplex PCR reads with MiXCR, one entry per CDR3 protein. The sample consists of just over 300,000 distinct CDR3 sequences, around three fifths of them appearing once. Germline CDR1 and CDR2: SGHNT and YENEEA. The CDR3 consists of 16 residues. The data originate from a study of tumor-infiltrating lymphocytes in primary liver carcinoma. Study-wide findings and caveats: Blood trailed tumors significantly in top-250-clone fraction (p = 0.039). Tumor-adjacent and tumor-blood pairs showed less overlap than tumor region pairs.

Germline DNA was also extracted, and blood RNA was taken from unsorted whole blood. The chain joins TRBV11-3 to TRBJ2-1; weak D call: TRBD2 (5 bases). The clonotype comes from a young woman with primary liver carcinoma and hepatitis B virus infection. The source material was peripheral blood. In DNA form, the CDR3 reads TGTGCCAGCAGTTTAGATCAGGCGGGCTCCTACGATGAGCAGTTCCTC. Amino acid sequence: CASSLDQAGSYDEQFL.